The clone carrying this T cell receptor (beta chain) has at least ten counts. These data originate in a study of cytomegalovirus exposure and HLA in healthy donors. PCR amplification relied on 60 Vbeta primers (plus 13 Jbeta primers). The data were produced by immunoSEQ multiplex PCR, yet TCRdb's version contains in-frame clones alone and is incomplete. Of some 150,000 clones listed, 65% to 80% are singletons. This clonotype originated in a woman aged 30 to 39 in good health and CMV-seronegative. The sequencing sample was made of PBMCs.

The CDR3 DNA reads TGCGCCAGCAGCTTGGACAGGATGAACACTGAAGCTTTCTTT. Translation: CASSLDRMNTEAFF. The chain couples TRBV5-1 to TRBJ1-1, with D possibly matching TRBD1 (5 bases). CDR1 is SGHRS, CDR2 YFSETQ, per germline. The CDR3 totals 14 residues. Trimming shortened V by 0 bases and J by 0 bases, and 6 bases separated the two germline ends.